Each of the 25 T cell receptor beta chains below was sequenced from the same sample in a study of cytomegalovirus exposure and HLA in healthy donors. This PCR relied on a set of 60 Vbeta primers and 13 Jbeta primers. This table comes from immunoSEQ multiplex PCR, and its TCRdb copy is limited to in-frame clones, with some not included. In the table there are fewer than 350,000 clones, around nine tenths of which are singletons. Sequencing used PBMCs. Receptors were obtained from a woman aged 18-30 years in good health and CMV-seronegative.

This rearrangement joins TRBV7-6 to TRBJ2-1; TRBD2 matches 13 bases. Germline V gene sequence: CDR1 SGHVS, CDR2 FNYEAQ. Germline trimming cut 4 bases from V and 7 bases from J; bases unmatched to any gene: 1. The CDR3 length is 14 residues. The CDR3 DNA reads as TGTGCCAGCAGCTCGACTAGCGGGGGGAATGAGCAGTTCTTC. This encodes CASSSTSGGNEQFF. Full variable domain (outside the CDR3, taken from reference TRBV7-6 and TRBJ2-1): GAGVSQSPRYKVTKRGQDVALRCDPISGHVSLYWYRQALGQGPEFLTYFNYEAQQDKSGLPNDRFSAERPEGSISTLTIQRTEQRDSAMYRCASSSTSGGNEQFFGPGTRLTVL.

The chain has TRBV6-5 and TRBJ2-3; 12 positions agree with TRBD2. The V gene's germline CDR1 is MNHEY and CDR2 SVGAGI. CDR3 length: 15 amino acids. The trim removed 11 bases at V and 2 bases at J, leaving 8 bases unmatched. CDR3 sequence reads: CASLPSGGATDTQYF. The DNA for the CDR3 is TGTGCCTCCCTCCCTAGCGGGGGGGCCACAGATACGCAGTATTTT.

The genes are TRBV25-1 and TRBJ1-3; D might be TRBD1 (6 bases). This CDR3 contains 15 residues. V lost 3 bases and J 5 bases, leaving 14 bases between the germline ends. CDR1 MGHDK and CDR2 SYGVNS come from the germline V gene. CDR3 region: CASSDYGTLRNTIYF. CDR3 in DNA: TGTGCCAGCAGTGATTATGGGACACTCCGAAACACCATATATTTT.

The chain carries TRBV5-4 and TRBJ1-1; no firm D call. Germline assignment: CDR1 SGHNT and CDR2 YYREEE (reference sequence). There are 11 residues in the CDR3. Trimming took off 7 bases at V and 0 bases at J, with 4 bases between the two ends. CDR3 residues: CASSVNTEAFF. The CDR3 coding sequence is TGTGCCAGCTCGGTGAACACTGAAGCTTTCTTT.

The sample holds a few counts of this clone. The gene calls are TRBV11-2 and TRBJ1-4; D remains unclear. Between the trimmed V and J ends, which lost 2 bases and 7 bases, there was a span of 8 bases. This CDR3 has 13 amino acids. From germline, CDR1 is SGHAT and CDR2 FQNNGV. As DNA, the CDR3 is TGTGCCAGCAGCTTAAGCGCGGGTGAAAAACTGTTTTTT. This codes for CASSLSAGEKLFF. Supplemented by reference TRBV11-2 and TRBJ1-4, the full variable domain reads EAGVAQSPRYKIIEKRQSVAFWCNPISGHATLYWYQQILGQGPKLLIQFQNNGVVDDSQLPKDRFSAERLKGVDSTLKIQPAKLEDSAVYLCASSLSAGEKLFFGSGTQLSVL.

The rearrangement uses TRBV6-5 and TRBJ1-5, with no clear D. There are 15 residues in the CDR3. The V end lost 5 bases, the J end lost 2 bases, and 13 bases lay between the germline ends. Germline V gives CDR1 MNHEY, CDR2 SVGAGI. For the CDR3, the DNA is TGTGCCAGCAGTCTGGGGAGTCTTGGCAATCAGCCCCAGCATTTT. It translates to CASSLGSLGNQPQHF.

The rearrangement joins TRBV30 to TRBJ1-6; possible D gene TRBD1, 6 bases. The CDR3 sequence is 16 residues long. The germline V gene encodes CDR1 GTSNPN and CDR2 SVGIG (reference sequence). V shed 0 bases and J shed 2 bases, with 11 bases lying between them. The CDR3 DNA reads TGTGCCTGGAGTGTATGGGACAATGCCTATAATTCACCCCTCCACTTT. Residues: CAWSVWDNAYNSPLHF.

A single count supports this clone. The rearrangement links TRBV7-3 to TRBJ2-1; D is unresolved. Per the germline V gene, CDR1 is SGHTA and CDR2 is FQGTGA. The CDR3 is 15 amino acids. V was pared by 3 bases and J by 6 bases, with 15 bases between. CDR3 bases: TGTGCCAGCAGCTTGGGTCTTCTAGAAACCAATGAGCAGTTCTTC. Residues: CASSLGLLETNEQFF.

The genes are TRBV5-1 and TRBJ1-6; 8 positions match TRBD1. In germline, CDR1 is SGHRS, CDR2 YFSETQ. This CDR3 has 17 amino acids. V gave up 1 base and J gave up 7 bases; unmatched junction bases: 10. CDR3 region: CASSLSPQGAWNSPLHF. The CDR3 nucleotides are TGCGCCAGCAGCTTGTCCCCCCAGGGGGCATGGAATTCACCCCTCCACTTT.

The genes are TRBV7-8 and TRBJ2-5; the D is unclear. The CDR3 spans 15 residues. The germline gives CDR1 SGHVS, CDR2 FQNEAQ. The V end was cut by 4 bases, the J end by 1 base, with 13 bases between. DNA of the CDR3: TGTGCCAGCAGCTCTTTATACGGGTCCCAAGAGACCCAGTACTTC. It translates to CASSSLYGSQETQYF.

This clone was observed a few times. Other DNA sequences in the sample encode the same CDR3. The chain uses TRBV18 and TRBJ2-2, with 7 bases that match TRBD1. Germline V gives CDR1 KGHSH, CDR2 LQKENI. This CDR3 spans 14 amino acids. With 3 bases clipped from V and 3 bases from J, the junction kept 1 base outside the gene matches. The CDR3 sequence is CASSPGQYTGELFF. The DNA for the CDR3 is TGTGCCAGCTCACCGGGACAGTACACCGGGGAGCTGTTTTTT. Complete variable domain (other parts from reference TRBV18 and TRBJ2-2): NAGVMQNPRHLVRRRGQEARLRCSPMKGHSHVYWYRQLPEEGLKFMVYLQKENIIDESGMPKERFSAEFPKEGPSILRIQQVVRGDSAAYFCASSPGQYTGELFFGEGSRLTVL.

The gene calls are TRBV5-1 and TRBJ2-6; no clear D. Trimming removed 3 bases at V and 3 bases at J, with 10 bases between. Germline V gives CDR1 SGHRS, CDR2 YFSETQ. The CDR3 contains 15 residues. This chain's CDR3 is CASSSESRGANVLTF. The CDR3 nucleotides read TGCGCCAGCAGCTCCGAGTCGCGTGGGGCCAACGTCCTGACTTTC.

The rearrangement links TRBV7-8 to TRBJ2-3, with D possibly TRBD2 on 5 matching bases. The V and J ends lost 6 bases and 6 bases respectively, with 16 bases between them. Looked up from germline, CDR1 is SGHVS and CDR2 is FQNEAQ. The CDR3 runs 14 residues. The CDR3 sequence is CASSATATGDTQYF. The DNA for the CDR3 is TGTGCCAGCAGTGCAACGGCAACGGGGGATACGCAGTATTTT.

The chain combines TRBV19 with TRBJ1-5; D unresolved. This CDR3 has 17 amino acids. Deletions cut 2 bases from V and 1 base from J, with 15 bases between. Germline V gene lookup returns CDR1 LNHDA and CDR2 SQIVND (reference sequence). The CDR3 sequence: CASSISPRLTSNQPQHF. As DNA, the CDR3 is TGTGCCAGTAGTATATCCCCCCGACTGACGAGCAATCAGCCCCAGCATTTT.

The rearrangement links TRBV6-1 to TRBJ1-3; the D is unclear. The CDR3 is made up of 13 amino acids. Germline V gene data show CDR1 as MNHNS and CDR2 as SASEGT. Trimming shortened V by 4 bases and J by 5 bases, and 9 bases separated the two germline ends. The CDR3 region has the DNA TGTGCCAGCAGTGCGGACGGGAGAAACACCATATATTTT. Its translation is CASSADGRNTIYF.

The rearrangement joins TRBV7-6 to TRBJ1-6, with D possibly matching TRBD1 (6 bases). CDR1 is SGHVS, CDR2 FNYEAQ, per germline. The CDR3 runs 16 residues. Deletions cut 2 bases from V and 13 bases from J, with 21 bases between. CDR3: CASSLPGARVRIPLHF. CDR3 in DNA: TGTGCCAGCAGCTTACCAGGGGCACGGGTACGTATCCCCCTCCACTTT.

The chain has TRBV7-5 and TRBJ1-6. TRBV7-5 is recorded as a pseudogene. The CDR3 extends over 16 amino acids. The CDR3: CSRSLEELAYNSPLHF. The CDR3 DNA is TGTTCCAGAAGCTTAGAGGAGTTGGCCTATAATTCACCCCTCCACTTT.

This clone was counted between two and nine times. For the CDR3, the DNA is TGCGCCAGTGCACCGGGACAGGGGGCTTACGAGCAGTACTTC. This gives the protein CASAPGQGAYEQYF. This chain joins TRBV5-1 and TRBJ2-7; 12 nucleotides line up with TRBD1. The CDR3 loop spans 14 amino acids. V lost 8 bases to trimming and J lost 4 bases; unmatched junction nucleotides: 7. The V gene's germline CDR1 is SGHRS and CDR2 YFSETQ.

The CDR3, as DNA: TGTGCCAGTAGTATTGGGGGGGCTGAGGATGGCTACACCTTC. Protein sequence: CASSIGGAEDGYTF. The chain links TRBV19 to TRBJ1-2; tentative D call: TRBD1 (6 bases). Trimming left V 3 bases short and J 6 bases short, with 14 bases between. Germline assignment: CDR1 LNHDA and CDR2 SQIVND (reference sequence). The CDR3 covers 14 residues. Complete variable domain (other parts from reference TRBV19 and TRBJ1-2): DGGITQSPKYLFRKEGQNVTLSCEQNLNHDAMYWYRQDPGQGLRLIYYSQIVNDFQKGDIAEGYSVSREKKESFPLTVTSAQKNPTAFYLCASSIGGAEDGYTFGSGTRLTVV.

This sequence joins TRBV7-6 and TRBJ1-4, with 9 bases that match TRBD1. J was trimmed by 9 bases and V by 1 base; bases with no gene match: 6. Germline CDR1 SGHVS, CDR2 FNYEAQ. The CDR3 is 15 amino acids. DNA for the CDR3: TGTGCCAGCAGCTTAGAGGGACAGGGCTCACAAAAACTGTTTTTT. As protein: CASSLEGQGSQKLFF. Together with reference TRBV7-6 and TRBJ1-4, the CDR3 gives the full variable domain: GAGVSQSPRYKVTKRGQDVALRCDPISGHVSLYWYRQALGQGPEFLTYFNYEAQQDKSGLPNDRFSAERPEGSISTLTIQRTEQRDSAMYRCASSLEGQGSQKLFFGSGTQLSVL.

The chain joins TRBV2 to TRBJ1-1, with D perhaps TRBD1 (6 bases). Deletions cut 4 bases from V and 0 bases from J, with 15 bases between. Germline V gives CDR1 SNHLY, CDR2 FYNNEI. The CDR3 runs 16 residues. Here the CDR3 reads CASSVQGGAMNTEAFF. The CDR3 coding sequence is TGTGCCAGCAGTGTACAGGGAGGGGCGATGAACACTGAAGCTTTCTTT.

CDR3 loop: CASSRGDTQYF. In DNA, the CDR3 is TGTGCCAGCAGTCGGGGGGATACGCAGTATTTT. The chain joins TRBV25-1 to TRBJ2-3, with D perhaps TRBD2 (6 bases). CDR3 length equals 11 residues. The V and J ends lost 5 bases and 6 bases respectively, with 6 bases between them. Germline CDR1 MGHDK, CDR2 SYGVNS.

V is TRBV7-9 and J is TRBJ2-1, with TRBD2 identical over 11 bases. The CDR3 has 16 residues. The germline gives CDR1 SEHNR, CDR2 FQNEAQ (reference sequence). J gave up 2 bases and V 5 bases, and 5 bases lay outside the gene matches. The CDR3 nucleotides read TGTGCCAGCAGCCCCCCGACTAGCGGGGCCTACAATGAGCAGTTCTTC. Amino acids: CASSPPTSGAYNEQFF.

The V and J genes are TRBV5-5 and TRBJ1-6; 7 bases map to TRBD1. Germline values: CDR1 SGHKS, CDR2 YYEKEE (reference sequence). Trimming took 0 bases from V and 6 from J; bases not matched to a gene: 3. The CDR3 length is 15 residues. The CDR3 here is CASSLGDRVNSPLHF. For the CDR3, the DNA is TGTGCCAGCAGCTTGGGAGACAGGGTTAATTCACCCCTCCACTTT.

As concerns this clone: At one boundary the junction diverges from the germline segment, which might be a read error. This sample includes further DNA sequences coding for the same CDR3. The CDR3 region is CASSPSQGSYNSPLHF. In nucleotides, the CDR3 is TGTGCCAGCAGCCCTAGTCAGGGCTCCTATAATTCCCCCCTCCACTTT. This chain links TRBV7-8 with TRBJ1-6, with D perhaps matching TRBD1 (5 bases). The CDR3 is 16 residues long. Germline CDR1 is SGHVS and CDR2 is FQNEAQ.